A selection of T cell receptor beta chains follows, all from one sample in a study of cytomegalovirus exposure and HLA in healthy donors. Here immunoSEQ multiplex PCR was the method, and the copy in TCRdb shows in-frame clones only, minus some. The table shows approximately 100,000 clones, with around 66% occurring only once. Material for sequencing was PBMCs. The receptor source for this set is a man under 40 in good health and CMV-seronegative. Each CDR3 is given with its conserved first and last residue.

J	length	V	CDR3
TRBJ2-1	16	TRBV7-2	CASSLRLAGGGNEQFF
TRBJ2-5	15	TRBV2	CASSSTSGVVETQYF
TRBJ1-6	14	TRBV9	CASRPSGGGSPLHF
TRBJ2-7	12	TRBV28	CASSPWPNEQYF
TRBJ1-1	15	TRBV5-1	CASSRLTVMNTEAFF
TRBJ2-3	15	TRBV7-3	CASSFRGGAGDTQYF
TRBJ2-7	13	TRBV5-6	CASSFASTGEQYF
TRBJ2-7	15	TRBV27	CASGLEAGQSHEQYF
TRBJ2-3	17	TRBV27	CASSFGLGSGNTDTQYF
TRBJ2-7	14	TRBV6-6	CASSLEVSSYEQYF
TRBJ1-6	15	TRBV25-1	CASSEQGLSNSPLHF
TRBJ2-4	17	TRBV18	CASSPPASGGAGGIQYF
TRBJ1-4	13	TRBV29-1	CSVDKGGSEKLFF
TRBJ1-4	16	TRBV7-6	CASSALYRGRSEKLFF
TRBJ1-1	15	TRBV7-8	CASSLVQPAGTEAFF
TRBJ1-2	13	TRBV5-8	CASSRTGNYGYTF
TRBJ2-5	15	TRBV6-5	CASSRGGAGRETQYF
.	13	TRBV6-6	CASGQAETYEQYF
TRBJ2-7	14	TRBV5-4	CASSSYGGSYEQYF
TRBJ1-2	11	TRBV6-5	CASRRDTGYTF
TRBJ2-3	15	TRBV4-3	CASSQLQGITDTQYF
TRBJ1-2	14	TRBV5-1	CASSPRTETYGYTF
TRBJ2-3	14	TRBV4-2	CASSQDFAADTQYF
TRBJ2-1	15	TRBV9	CASSVVTSGNNEQFF
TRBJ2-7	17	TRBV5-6	CASSPRWGGISSYEQYF
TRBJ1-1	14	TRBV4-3	CASSPRRQGTEAFF
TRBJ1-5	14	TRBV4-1	CASSHRDTNQPQHF
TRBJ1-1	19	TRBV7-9	CASSSLTAPSQGKNTEAFF
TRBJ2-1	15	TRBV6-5	CASREVAGGVNEQFF
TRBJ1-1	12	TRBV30	CAWSLRATEAFF
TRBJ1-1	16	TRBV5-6	CASSDTYTGANTEAFF
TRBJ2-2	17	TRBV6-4	CASSESRDRGQGGELFF
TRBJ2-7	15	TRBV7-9	CASSSRGTNSYEQYF
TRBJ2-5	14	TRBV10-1	CASSESSLQETQYF
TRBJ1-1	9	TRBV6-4	CASSLGHHF
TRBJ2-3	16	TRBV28	CASSLWLEVGTDTQYF
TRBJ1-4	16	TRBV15	CATSRVVGTDNEKLFF
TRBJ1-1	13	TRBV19	CASSPTENTEAFF
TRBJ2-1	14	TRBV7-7	CASSLVSRDNEQFF
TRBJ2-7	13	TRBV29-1	CSVENRGPYEQYF
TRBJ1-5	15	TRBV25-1	CASSGDRGHHQPQHF
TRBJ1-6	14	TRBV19	CASSLTPYNSPLHF
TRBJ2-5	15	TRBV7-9	CASSSTSGGQETQYF
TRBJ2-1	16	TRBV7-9	CASSTGQFLLYNEQFF
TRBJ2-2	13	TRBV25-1	CASSGSGTGELFF
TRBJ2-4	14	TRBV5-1	CASSLAYRSPIQYF
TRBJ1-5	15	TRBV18	CASSPTDTASQPQHF
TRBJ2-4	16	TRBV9	CASSVDPLGGANIQYF
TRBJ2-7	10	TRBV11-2	CASSLVEQYF
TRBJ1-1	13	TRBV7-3	CASSSQENTEAFF
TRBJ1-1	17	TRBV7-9	CASSLAPITGKNTEAFF
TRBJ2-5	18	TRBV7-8	CASSLSPGGRIGTETQYF
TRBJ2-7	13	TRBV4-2	CASSQRQGDEQYF
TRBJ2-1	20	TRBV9	CASSVAGSGRAWGGYNEQFF
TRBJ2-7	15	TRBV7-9	CASSLAAGGFNEQYF
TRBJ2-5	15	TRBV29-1	CSVALAGGQAETQYF
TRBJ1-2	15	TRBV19	CASSLDRTSNYGYTF
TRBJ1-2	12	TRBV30	CAWSTGTEGYTF